What follows is one T cell receptor beta chain and its context. This sample is part of a study of blood T cell repertoires in COVID-19. Study in general: Donors in the United States, Italy and Spain gave samples during acute or convalescent COVID-19.

In terms of age and location, participants ranged from about 18 to 95 years and lived in under 30 US areas. The protocol was immunoSEQ multiplex PCR, while the TCRdb copy is restricted to in-frame clones and leaves out a portion. Of 150,000 to 200,000 clones in the sample, around four fifths were seen once. Per the germline V gene, CDR1 is MGHRA and CDR2 is YSYEKL. The CDR3 is 16 residues long. Between the trimmed V and J ends, which lost 0 bases and 5 bases, there was a span of 16 bases. The sequence was collected from a woman aged 55-75 years who had recovered from COVID-19. The V and J genes are TRBV4-1 and TRBJ1-1; the D is unclear. The sample taken for sequencing was PBMCs or T cells enriched from blood (not recorded which). The CDR3 region is CASSQELGVEGTEAFF. Written as DNA, the CDR3 is TGCGCCAGCAGCCAAGAACTCGGGGTGGAGGGTACTGAAGCTTTCTTT.